The rows below give T cell receptor beta chains drawn from one sample of a study of T and B cells in COVID-19 patients. Via MiXCR, TCRdb re-called the multiplex PCR reads, giving one row per CDR3 protein. Found here are over 8,000 distinct CDR3 sequences, about 28% of them singletons; the top ten hold approximately 5%. The source material was blood. The receptors come from a human donor who had recovered from COVID-19. CDR3s include the opening cysteine and the closing phenylalanine or tryptophan. The D gene is left open where the match is weak. Rows give clone size only sometimes, using once, few, many, or a class for an expanded clone.

NA,medium-sized,TRBV29-1,TRBJ1-4,CSAEDGYREKLFF,TGCAGCGCCGAGGACGGGTACAGGGAAAAACTGTTTTTT
NA,NA,TRBV7-2,TRBJ2-1,CASSLDRAGYNEQFF,TGTGCCAGCAGCTTAGACAGGGCCGGATACAATGAGCAGTTCTTC
TRBD2,NA,TRBV6-4,TRBJ2-1,CASSKTSGGGYNEQFF,TGTGCCAGCAGTAAGACTAGCGGGGGGGGCTACAATGAGCAGTTCTTC
NA,NA,TRBV15,TRBJ2-1,CATSRDWGQQGEQFF,TGTGCCACCAGCAGAGATTGGGGCCAACAGGGTGAGCAGTTCTTC
TRBD2,medium-sized,TRBV27,TRBJ2-2,CASSLTSGGARVTGELFF,TGTGCCAGCAGTTTGACTAGCGGGGGGGCCCGGGTCACCGGGGAGCTGTTTTTT
TRBD1,medium-sized,TRBV18,TRBJ1-1,CASSLGQGNTEAFF,TGTGCCAGCTCACTTGGACAGGGTAACACTGAAGCTTTCTTT
NA,large,TRBV6-6,TRBJ1-2,CASSGLGGYTF,TGTGCCAGCAGTGGCCTGGGGGGCTACACCTTC
TRBD1,NA,TRBV7-2,TRBJ2-7,CASSSQDRGVNEQYF,TGTGCCAGCAGCTCCCAGGACAGGGGGGTCAACGAGCAGTACTTC
NA,NA,TRBV9,TRBJ2-3,CASSVEGRYTDTQYF,TGTGCCAGCAGCGTAGAGGGGCGCTACACAGATACGCAGTATTTT
TRBD1,medium-sized,TRBV27,TRBJ1-2,CASSLSLQEQGTYGYTF,TGTGCCAGCAGTTTATCGCTTCAGGAACAGGGGACTTATGGCTACACCTTC
NA,few,TRBV28,TRBJ2-6,CASSSRRGANVLTF,TGTGCCAGCAGTTCTCGCCGTGGGGCCAACGTCCTGACTTTC
NA,medium-sized,TRBV18,TRBJ2-5,CASSPNEETQYF,TGTGCCAGCTCACCAAACGAAGAGACCCAGTACTTC
TRBD1,medium-sized,TRBV29-1,TRBJ1-4,CSVVQGDEKLFF,TGCAGCGTTGTCCAGGGGGATGAAAAACTGTTTTTT
NA,medium-sized,TRBV27,TRBJ1-2,CASSLKGSNYGYTF,TGTGCCAGCAGTTTAAAGGGAAGTAACTATGGCTACACCTTC
NA,medium-sized,TRBV6-1,TRBJ2-1,CASSAVGWVLRRDEQFF,TGTGCCAGCAGTGCAGTAGGGTGGGTCCTACGTAGGGATGAGCAGTTCTTC
NA,few,TRBV7-2,TRBJ2-2,CASSDRTPNTGELFF,TGTGCCAGCAGCGACAGAACTCCGAACACCGGGGAGCTGTTTTTT
TRBD1,few,TRBV5-1,TRBJ1-3,CASSSTGGADIGNTIYF,TGCGCCAGCAGCTCGACAGGGGGCGCAGACATCGGAAACACCATATATTTT
TRBD2,few,TRBV20-1,TRBJ2-3,CSARDEVAGEADTQYF,TGCAGTGCTAGAGATGAAGTAGCGGGGGAGGCAGATACGCAGTATTTT
TRBD1,few,TRBV5-1,TRBJ1-3,CASSPGQGFFPGNTIYF,TGCGCCAGCAGCCCAGGACAGGGTTTTTTCCCTGGAAACACCATATATTTT
TRBD1,medium-sized,TRBV18,TRBJ1-1,CASSSGQGEAFF,TGTGCCAGCTCATCGGGACAGGGGGAAGCTTTCTTT
NA,medium-sized,TRBV19,TRBJ2-2,CASRPGLLNTGELFF,TGTGCCAGCAGACCGGGACTCTTGAACACCGGGGAGCTGTTTTTT
TRBD1,many,TRBV5-5,TRBJ2-2,CASSSGQGAVTGELFF,TGTGCCAGCAGCTCCGGACAGGGGGCGGTCACCGGGGAGCTGTTTTTT
NA,few,TRBV28,TRBJ1-4,CASSPFSMGSATNEKLFF,TGTGCCAGCAGTCCATTTTCGATGGGGTCTGCAACTAATGAAAAACTGTTTTTT
NA,few,TRBV27,TRBJ1-1,CASSRMGVMNTEAFF,TGTGCCAGCAGCCGGATGGGAGTTATGAACACTGAAGCTTTCTTT
NA,NA,TRBV12-3/TRBV12-4,TRBJ1-4,CASSTQGLATNEKLFF,TGTGCCAGCAGTACCCAGGGGCTTGCAACTAATGAAAAACTGTTTTTT
NA,medium-sized,TRBV19,TRBJ1-2,CASNPLQGSPYGYTF,TGTGCCAGTAACCCATTACAGGGCTCCCCGTATGGCTACACCTTC
NA,many,TRBV18,TRBJ1-1,CASSPSSGEKTEAFF,TGTGCCAGCTCACCTTCTTCCGGAGAAAAGACTGAAGCTTTCTTT
TRBD1,NA,TRBV19,TRBJ1-5,CASSIGTGHQPQHF,TGTGCCAGTAGTATAGGGACAGGCCATCAGCCCCAGCATTTT
TRBD2,NA,TRBV4-3,TRBJ2-1,CASSQTSGGGDEQFF,TGCGCCAGCAGCCAGACTAGCGGGGGTGGCGATGAGCAGTTCTTC
NA,NA,TRBV11-2,TRBJ1-4,CASSSPGGGEGEKLFF,TGTGCCAGCAGCTCCCCTGGGGGGGGCGAGGGTGAAAAACTGTTTTTT
TRBD1,medium-sized,TRBV7-4,TRBJ1-6,CASSYPATGVNSPLHF,TGTGCCAGCAGCTACCCAGCGACAGGGGTCAATTCACCCCTCCACTTT
NA,medium-sized,TRBV29-1,TRBJ1-2,CSVNENYGYTF,TGCAGCGTTAACGAAAACTATGGCTACACCTTC
NA,medium-sized,TRBV5-5,TRBJ1-4,CASSPQEGTEKLFF,TGTGCCAGCAGCCCGCAGGAGGGTACTGAAAAACTGTTTTTT
NA,medium-sized,TRBV19,TRBJ2-7,CASSSRGDTYEQYF,TGTGCCAGTAGTTCCCGCGGGGATACCTACGAGCAGTACTTC
NA,NA,TRBV20-1,TRBJ2-3,CSARDGRARDTQYF,TGCAGTGCTAGAGACGGCAGGGCGCGGGATACGCAGTATTTT
TRBD2,medium-sized,TRBV6-1,TRBJ2-1,CASTVLAGGENEQFF,TGTGCCAGCACCGTCCTTGCGGGGGGTGAAAATGAGCAGTTCTTC
NA,NA,TRBV6-1,TRBJ1-5,CASTSGTGRNQPQHF,TGTGCCAGCACCAGCGGCACAGGCCGCAATCAGCCCCAGCATTTT
TRBD2,NA,TRBV20-1,TRBJ2-3,CSASGRAGGLSDTQYF,TGCAGTGCTAGTGGTAGGGCGGGGGGGCTTTCAGATACGCAGTATTTT
NA,medium-sized,TRBV6-5,TRBJ2-2,CASSEAAGNTGELFF,TGTGCCAGCAGTGAAGCGGCTGGAAACACCGGGGAGCTGTTTTTT
NA,medium-sized,TRBV11-2,TRBJ2-3,CASSLENQRQYF,TGTGCCAGCAGCTTAGAAAACCAACGGCAGTATTTT
NA,NA,TRBV11-2,TRBJ1-1,CASSLDLRVGAFF,TGTGCCAGCAGCTTAGATCTCAGGGTTGGAGCTTTCTTT